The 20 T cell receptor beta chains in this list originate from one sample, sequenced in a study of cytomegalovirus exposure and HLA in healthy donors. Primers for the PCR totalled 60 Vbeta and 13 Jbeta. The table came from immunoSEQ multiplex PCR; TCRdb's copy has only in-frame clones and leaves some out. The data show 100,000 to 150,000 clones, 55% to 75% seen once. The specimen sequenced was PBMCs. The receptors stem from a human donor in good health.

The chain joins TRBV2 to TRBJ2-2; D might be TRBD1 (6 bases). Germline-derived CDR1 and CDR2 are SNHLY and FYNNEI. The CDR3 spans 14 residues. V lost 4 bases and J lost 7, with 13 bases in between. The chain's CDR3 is CASSVNRAGGELFF. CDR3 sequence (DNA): TGTGCCAGCAGTGTTAACAGGGCTGGCGGGGAGCTGTTTTTT.

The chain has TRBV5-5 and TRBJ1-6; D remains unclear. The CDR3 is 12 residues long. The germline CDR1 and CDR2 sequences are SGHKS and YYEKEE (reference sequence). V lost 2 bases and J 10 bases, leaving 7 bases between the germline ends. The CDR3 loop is CASSFGESPLHF. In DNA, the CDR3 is TGTGCCAGCAGCTTCGGGGAATCACCCCTCCACTTT.

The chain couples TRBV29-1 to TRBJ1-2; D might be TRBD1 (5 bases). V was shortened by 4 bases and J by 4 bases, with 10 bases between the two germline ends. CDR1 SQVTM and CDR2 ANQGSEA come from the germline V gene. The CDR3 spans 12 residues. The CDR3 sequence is CSVGQGLYGYTF. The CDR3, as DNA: TGCAGCGTTGGGCAGGGCCTCTATGGCTACACCTTC.

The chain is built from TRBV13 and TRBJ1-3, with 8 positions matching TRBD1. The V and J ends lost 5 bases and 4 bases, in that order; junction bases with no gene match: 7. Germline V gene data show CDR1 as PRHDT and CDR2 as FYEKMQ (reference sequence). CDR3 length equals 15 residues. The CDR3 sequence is CASSAPGQVGNTIYF. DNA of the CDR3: TGTGCCAGCAGCGCCCCGGGACAGGTCGGAAACACCATATATTTT.

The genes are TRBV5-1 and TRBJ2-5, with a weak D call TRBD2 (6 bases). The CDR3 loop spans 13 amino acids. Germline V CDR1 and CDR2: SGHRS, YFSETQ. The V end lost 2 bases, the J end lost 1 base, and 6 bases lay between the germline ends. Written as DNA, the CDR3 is TGCGCCAGCAGCTTTAGCGGCCAAGAGACCCAGTACTTC. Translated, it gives CASSFSGQETQYF.

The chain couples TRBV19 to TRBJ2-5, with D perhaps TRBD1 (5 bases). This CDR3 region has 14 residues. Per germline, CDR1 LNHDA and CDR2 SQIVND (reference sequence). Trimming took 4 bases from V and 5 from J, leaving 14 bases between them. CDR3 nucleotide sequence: TGTGCCAGTAGTACCCAGGGTCCCGGGGAGACCCAGTACTTC. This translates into CASSTQGPGETQYF.

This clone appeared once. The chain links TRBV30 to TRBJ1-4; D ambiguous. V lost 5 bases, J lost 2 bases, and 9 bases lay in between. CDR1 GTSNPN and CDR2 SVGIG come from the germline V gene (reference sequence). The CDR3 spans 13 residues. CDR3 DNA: TGTGCCTGGGCGAATTGGACTAATGAAAAACTGTTTTTT. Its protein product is CAWANWTNEKLFF.

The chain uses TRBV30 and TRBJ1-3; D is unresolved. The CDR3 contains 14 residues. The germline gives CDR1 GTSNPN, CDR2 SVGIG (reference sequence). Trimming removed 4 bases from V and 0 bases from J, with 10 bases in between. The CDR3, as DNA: TGTGCCTGGAAAAGGGAGATCTCTGGAAACACCATATATTTT. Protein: CAWKREISGNTIYF.

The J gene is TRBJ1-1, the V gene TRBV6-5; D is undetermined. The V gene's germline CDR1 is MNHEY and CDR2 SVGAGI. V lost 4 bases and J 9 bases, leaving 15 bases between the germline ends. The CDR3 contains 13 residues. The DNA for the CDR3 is TGTGCCAGCAGTTCCCGGCCCCGGGAGAAAGCTTTCTTT. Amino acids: CASSSRPREKAFF.

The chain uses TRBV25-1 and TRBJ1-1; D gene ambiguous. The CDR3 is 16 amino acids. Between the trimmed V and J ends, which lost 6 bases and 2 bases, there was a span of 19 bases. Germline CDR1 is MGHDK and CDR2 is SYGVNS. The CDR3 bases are TGTGCCAGCAGACTATACCCTACGGCAGTCAACACTGAAGCTTTCTTT. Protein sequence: CASRLYPTAVNTEAFF. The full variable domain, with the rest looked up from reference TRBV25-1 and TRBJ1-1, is EADIYQTPRYLVIGTGKKITLECSQTMGHDKMYWYQQDPGMELHLIHYSYGVNSTEKGDLSSESTVSRIRTEHFPLTLESARPSHTSQYLCASRLYPTAVNTEAFFGQGTRLTVV.

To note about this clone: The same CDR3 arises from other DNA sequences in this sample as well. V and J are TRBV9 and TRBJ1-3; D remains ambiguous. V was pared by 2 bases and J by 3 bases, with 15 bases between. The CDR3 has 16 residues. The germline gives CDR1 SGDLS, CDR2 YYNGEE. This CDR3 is CASSVGGRSSGNTIYF. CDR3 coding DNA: TGTGCCAGCAGCGTGGGCGGGCGCTCTAGTGGAAACACCATATATTTT.

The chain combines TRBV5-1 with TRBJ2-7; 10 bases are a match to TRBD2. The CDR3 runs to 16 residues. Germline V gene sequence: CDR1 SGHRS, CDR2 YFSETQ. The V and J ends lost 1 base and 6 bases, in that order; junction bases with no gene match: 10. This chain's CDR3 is CASSLQTSGAGSEQYF. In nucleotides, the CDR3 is TGCGCCAGCAGCTTGCAAACTAGCGGGGCAGGGTCCGAGCAGTACTTC.

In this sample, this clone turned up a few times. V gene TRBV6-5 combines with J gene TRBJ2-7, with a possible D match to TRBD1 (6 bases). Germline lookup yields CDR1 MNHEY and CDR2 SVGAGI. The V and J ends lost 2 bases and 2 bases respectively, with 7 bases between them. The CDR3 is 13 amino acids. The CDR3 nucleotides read TGTGCCAGCAGTTACAGGACAGCCTACGAGCAGTACTTC. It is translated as CASSYRTAYEQYF.

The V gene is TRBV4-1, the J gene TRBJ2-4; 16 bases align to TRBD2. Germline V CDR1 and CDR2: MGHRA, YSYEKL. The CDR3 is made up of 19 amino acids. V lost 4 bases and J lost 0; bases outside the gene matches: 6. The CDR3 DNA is TGCGCCAGCAGCCCACCGGGACTAGCGGGAGGGCTAGCCAAAAACATTCAGTACTTC. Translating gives CASSPPGLAGGLAKNIQYF.

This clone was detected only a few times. The CDR3, as DNA: TGTGCCATCAGTCTTACTAGCGGGGGGTCCACAGATACGCAGTATTTT. Translation gives CAISLTSGGSTDTQYF. The rearrangement uses TRBV10-3 and TRBJ2-3; 12 bases align to TRBD2. CDR3 size: 16 residues. After removal of 5 bases from V and 2 bases from J, the junction contained 5 bases not matched to a gene. Germline CDR1 ENHRY, CDR2 SYGVKD.

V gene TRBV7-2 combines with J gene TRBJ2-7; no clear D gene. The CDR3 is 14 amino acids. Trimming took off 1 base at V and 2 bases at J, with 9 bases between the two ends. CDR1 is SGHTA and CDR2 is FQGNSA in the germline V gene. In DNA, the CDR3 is TGTGCCAGCAGCTTAGGGTTAGTCGCCTACGAGCAGTACTTC. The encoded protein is CASSLGLVAYEQYF.

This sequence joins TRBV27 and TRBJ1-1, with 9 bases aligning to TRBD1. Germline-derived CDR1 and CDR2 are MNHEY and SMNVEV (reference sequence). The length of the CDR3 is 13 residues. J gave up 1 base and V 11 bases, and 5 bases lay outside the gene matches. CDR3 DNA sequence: TGTGCCCGACCGGGACAGGGGAACACTGAAGCTTTCTTT. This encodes CARPGQGNTEAFF.

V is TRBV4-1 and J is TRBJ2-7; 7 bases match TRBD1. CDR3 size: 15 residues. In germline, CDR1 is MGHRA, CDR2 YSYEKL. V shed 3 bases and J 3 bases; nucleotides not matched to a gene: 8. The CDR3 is CASSQIGTASYEQYF. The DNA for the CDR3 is TGCGCCAGCAGCCAGATCGGGACAGCTAGCTACGAGCAGTACTTC.

CDR3 sequence: CTSSLYRGRPDTQYF. The DNA of the CDR3 is TGCACCAGCAGCCTTTACAGGGGGCGCCCAGATACGCAGTATTTT. The V gene is TRBV1, the J gene TRBJ2-3; the tabulated D call, TRBD1, remains unverified against the DNA. TRBV1 counts as a pseudogene. The CDR3 is 15 residues long.

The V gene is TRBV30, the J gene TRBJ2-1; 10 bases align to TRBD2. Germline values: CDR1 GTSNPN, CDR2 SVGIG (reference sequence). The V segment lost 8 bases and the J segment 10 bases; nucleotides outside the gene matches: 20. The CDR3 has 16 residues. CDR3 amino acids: CARTSSETSGLGEQFF. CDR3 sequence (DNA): TGTGCCCGTACGTCCTCGGAGACTAGCGGGCTGGGGGAGCAGTTCTTC.